These T cell receptor beta chains were read from a single sample in a study of Graves' ophthalmopathy and Graves' hyperthyroidism. A single record per CDR3 protein comes from TCRdb applying MiXCR to the multiplex PCR reads. The sample includes roughly 480,000 distinct CDR3 sequences, about an eighth of them seen just once. The sample was blood. All receptors come from a woman in her twenties or thirties with Graves' ophthalmopathy. CDR3s include the opening cysteine and the closing phenylalanine or tryptophan. Fields, in order: clone size, J gene, D gene, V gene, CDR3 protein, CDR3 DNA. The D gene is left open where the match is weak. Where a row states a size, it is once, few, many or the class of an expanded clone; other rows omit it.

many TRBJ1-5 . TRBV20-1 CSPTSRYRNQPQHF TGCAGTCCCACCTCCAGGTATCGCAATCAGCCCCAGCATTTT
many TRBJ1-6 . TRBV12-3/TRBV12-4 CASSLQSSYNSPLHF TGTGCCAGCAGTTTACAGAGCTCCTATAATTCACCCCTCCACTTT
. TRBJ1-2 . TRBV5-1 CASSFEGLNYGYTF TGCGCCAGCAGCTTTGAGGGGTTGAACTATGGCTACACCTTC
. TRBJ1-1 TRBD1 TRBV12-3/TRBV12-4 CASSFGVGGTEACF TGTGCCAGCAGTTTCGGGGTAGGGGGCACTGAAGCTTGCTTT
many TRBJ1-2 . TRBV27 CASSLFGDRRYTF TGTGCCAGCAGTTTATTCGGGGACCGTCGCTACACCTTC
many TRBJ1-6 . TRBV28 CASSDRPGSPLHF TGTGCCAGCAGCGACAGACCAGGTTCACCCCTCCACTTT
many TRBJ2-7 . TRBV7-2 CASSRDPYYEQYF TGTGCCAGCAGCCGAGACCCGTATTACGAGCAGTACTTC
. TRBJ2-4 TRBD1 TRBV5-1 CASSLRQGGDIQYF TGCGCCAGCAGCTTGCGACAGGGGGGGGACATTCAGTACTTC
many TRBJ2-5 TRBD2 TRBV4-2 CASSQDGLAGSYQETQYF TGTGCCAGCAGCCAAGATGGACTAGCGGGAAGCTACCAAGAGACCCAGTACTTC
many TRBJ2-2 . TRBV12-3/TRBV12-4 CASSLIGQGNTGELFF TGTGCCAGCAGTTTAATTGGCCAGGGTAACACCGGGGAGCTGTTTTTT
many TRBJ1-1 . TRBV12-3/TRBV12-4 CASRTSVSGEAFF TGTGCCAGCAGAACTTCTGTATCCGGTGAAGCTTTCTTT